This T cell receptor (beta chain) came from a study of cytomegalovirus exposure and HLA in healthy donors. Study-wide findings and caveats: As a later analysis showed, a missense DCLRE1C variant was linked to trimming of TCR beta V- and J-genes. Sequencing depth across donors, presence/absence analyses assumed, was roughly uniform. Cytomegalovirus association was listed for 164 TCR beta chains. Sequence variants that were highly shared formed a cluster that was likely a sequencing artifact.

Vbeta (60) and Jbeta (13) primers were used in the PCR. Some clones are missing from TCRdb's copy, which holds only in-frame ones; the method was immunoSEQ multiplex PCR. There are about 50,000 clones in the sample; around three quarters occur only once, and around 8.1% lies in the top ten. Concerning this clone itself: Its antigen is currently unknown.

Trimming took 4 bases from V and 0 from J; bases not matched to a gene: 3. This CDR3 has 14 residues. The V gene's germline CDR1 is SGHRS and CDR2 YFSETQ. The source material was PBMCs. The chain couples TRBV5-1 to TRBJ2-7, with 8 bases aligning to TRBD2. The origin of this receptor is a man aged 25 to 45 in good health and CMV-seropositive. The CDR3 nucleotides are TGCGCCAGCAGCGCGGGGACTAGCTCCTACGAGCAGTACTTC. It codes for CASSAGTSSYEQYF.